This T cell receptor beta chain was found in a study of shared clonotypes between healthy human individuals. Naive CD8 cells, CD45RO-negative and positively selected for CCR7, excluded terminally differentiated effector memory CD45RA+ cells. Once extracted for a subset, genomic DNA was divided evenly among several immunoSEQ plates. Sequencing used immunoSEQ multiplex PCR; TCRdb keeps in-frame clones, though not all of them. The sample includes 2 million or so clones, about 94% of them seen just once. The germline CDR1 and CDR2 sequences are MDHEN and SYDVKM. The V and J ends lost 2 bases and 7 bases, in that order; junction bases with no gene match: 9. The CDR3 runs 16 residues.

The chain joins TRBV28 to TRBJ2-1, with 9 bases matching TRBD1. The sequenced material came from naive CD8+ T cells sorted from blood. This clonotype was sampled from a man younger than 30 in good health. This CDR3 reads CASSLLTGGSWNEQFF. CDR3 bases: TGTGCCAGCAGTTTACTAACAGGGGGCAGTTGGAATGAGCAGTTCTTC.